A single sample is the source of the 2 T cell receptor beta chains below, sequenced in a study of blood T cell repertoires in COVID-19. The data were produced by immunoSEQ multiplex PCR, yet TCRdb's version contains in-frame clones alone and is incomplete. Of 100,000 to 150,000 clones in the sample, approximately 80% are singletons; the top ten hold about 10%. Sequenced input: peripheral blood. The receptor source for this set is a man between 60 and 70 years old with acute or convalescent COVID-19.

The chain is built from TRBV27 and TRBJ2-7, with 9 bases fitting TRBD2. This CDR3 has 18 amino acids. Germline lookup yields CDR1 MNHEY and CDR2 SMNVEV (reference sequence). Trimming removed 3 bases from V and 6 bases from J; junction bases left unmatched: 18. CDR3 bases: TGTGCCAGCAGTTTCACATACACGACTAGCGGAGGGGGTCGCGAGCAGTACTTC. It is translated as CASSFTYTTSGGGREQYF.

The V call is TRBV11-2, the J call TRBJ2-1; no clear D gene. The CDR3 extends over 15 amino acids. CDR1 SGHAT and CDR2 FQNNGV come from the germline V gene. Trimming pared 3 bases from V and 3 bases from J, leaving 12 bases between. This chain's CDR3 is CASSLRFLNYNEQFF. CDR3 coding DNA: TGTGCCAGCAGCTTGAGGTTTTTGAACTACAATGAGCAGTTCTTC.